What follows is one T cell receptor (beta chain) and its context. This sample is drawn from a study of blood T cells in healthy people across ages. A second about 7 to 12 cycle PCR used barcoded and J-beta primers. TCRdb reprocessed the 5' RACE reads via MiXCR and lists one record per CDR3 protein. The repertoire consists of hundreds of thousands of distinct CDR3 sequences, with around a quarter occurring once and the leading ten covering 9.4%. Per the germline V gene, CDR1 is MDHEN and CDR2 is SYDVKM. V was pared by 2 bases and J by 5 bases, with 9 bases between. The length of the CDR3 is 14 residues. In addition, the sample was reused for a study of T cells of mothers and their children. That paper notes: Unrelated mother-child pairs always had slightly, but never significantly, lower normalized overlap than related pairs.

The chain links TRBV28 to TRBJ2-2, with D perhaps matching TRBD1 (6 bases). Sequences were obtained from blood. The clonotype comes from a boy aged 5-17 years in good health. The CDR3, as DNA: TGTGCCAGCAGTTTAAGGGGGTGGACCGGGGAGCTGTTTTTT. The encoded protein is CASSLRGWTGELFF.